The clone carrying this TCR beta chain was seen more than once but under ten times. Its antigen is currently unknown. Known numbers of the T cell clone KT2 were added to PBMC. The J segment lost 4 bases and the V segment lost 6 bases, leaving 11 bases of the junction unmatched. The CDR3 runs to 15 residues. Germline V lookup: CDR1 MNHEY, CDR2 SVGAGI. An oligo carrying a UMI was ligated to the cDNA 3' end. The first PCR ran approximately 4 cycles with an equimolar RC1.1 and RC1.2 beta primer mix. TCRdb ran MiXCR on the UMI-ligation and nested PCR reads and lists one entry per CDR3 protein. The table shows 39,000 or so distinct CDR3 sequences, with about 17% occurring only once. This specimen belongs to a study of quantifying T cell responses using KT2 cells. Study in general: RNA was reverse transcribed with TCR alpha and beta constant-region primers.

Study observations and caveats: KT2 sequence counts showed saturation when very many KT2 cells were spiked in. KT2 sequences were detected down to about one KT2 cell per 100,000 PBMC.

The sample comprised PBMCs spiked with cells of the T cell clone KT2. V usage is TRBV6-5 and J usage is TRBJ1-1, with 7 bases matching TRBD1. The TCR sequence derives from a human donor. Here the CDR3 reads CASRRRQGGSTEAFF. The CDR3 DNA sequence: TGTGCCAGCAGACGAAGACAGGGAGGAAGCACTGAAGCTTTCTTT.